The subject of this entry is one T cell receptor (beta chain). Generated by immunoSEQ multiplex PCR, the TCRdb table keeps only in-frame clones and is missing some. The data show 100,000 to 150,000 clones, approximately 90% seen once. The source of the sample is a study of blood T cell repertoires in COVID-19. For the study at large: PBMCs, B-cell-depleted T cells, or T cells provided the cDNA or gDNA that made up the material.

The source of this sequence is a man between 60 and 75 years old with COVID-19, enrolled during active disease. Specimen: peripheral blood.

Here the CDR3 reads CASSRGTGPNTGELFF. The CDR3 nucleotides are TGTGCCAGCAGCCGGGGGACAGGACCGAACACCGGGGAGCTGTTTTTT. V is TRBV3-1 (or the pseudogene TRBV3-2) and J is TRBJ2-2, with 8 bases that match TRBD1. CDR3 length equals 16 residues. Germline CDR1 and CDR2: LGHDT and YNNKEL (reference sequence). V lost 4 bases, J lost 0 bases, and 4 bases stayed unmatched.